The 12 T cell receptor beta chains reported below all come from one sample, sequenced in a study of blood T cell repertoires in COVID-19. The data were produced by immunoSEQ multiplex PCR, yet TCRdb's version contains in-frame clones alone and is incomplete. The sample records about 270,000 clones, roughly 91% being singletons. Source material: PBMCs or T cells enriched from blood (not recorded which). The receptors originated from a woman in her thirties or forties with acute COVID-19.

The genes are TRBV2 and TRBJ2-7, with TRBD1 matching 8 bases. This CDR3 comprises 12 residues. CDR1 is SNHLY, CDR2 FYNNEI, per germline. V was pared by 7 bases and J by 10 bases, with 9 bases of the junction left unmatched. CDR3 loop: CASNPDRGPQYF. For the CDR3, the DNA is TGTGCCAGCAACCCAGACAGGGGTCCTCAGTACTTC.

The V and J genes are TRBV24-1 and TRBJ2-5; 9 bases agree with TRBD1. The junction had 10 bases not matched to a gene; V was cut back by 10 bases and J by 2 bases. CDR1 KGHDR and CDR2 SFDVKD come from the germline V gene. The CDR3 loop spans 15 amino acids. Here the CDR3 DNA reads TGTGCCACGAACGCCGGGACAGGGCCACAAGAGACCCAGTACTTC. Residues: CATNAGTGPQETQYF.

This clone was seen only once. The J gene is TRBJ1-1, the V gene TRBV6-5; TRBD1 aligns across 9 bases. CDR1 and CDR2 (germline): MNHEY, SVGAGI. The CDR3 is made up of 15 amino acids. The trim removed 3 bases at V and 11 bases at J, leaving 13 bases unmatched. The CDR3 region is CASSYSTGGRSGAFF. In DNA, the CDR3 is TGTGCCAGCAGTTATTCCACAGGGGGCCGCAGTGGGGCTTTCTTT.

This sequence joins TRBV6-5 and TRBJ2-4, with D possibly TRBD2 on 5 matching bases. The germline gives CDR1 MNHEY, CDR2 SVGAGI. V gave up 8 bases and J gave up 0 bases, with 14 bases separating them. The length of the CDR3 is 15 residues. The CDR3 DNA reads as TGTGCCAGCCGCGGACTTGCCGGAGCCAAAAACATTCAGTACTTC. The encoded protein is CASRGLAGAKNIQYF.

In its sample, this clone was seen once. The J gene is TRBJ1-1, the V gene TRBV27, with a weak D call TRBD1 (5 bases). The CDR3 totals 16 residues. Trimming took off 4 bases at V and 1 base at J, with 16 bases between the two ends. In germline, CDR1 is MNHEY, CDR2 SMNVEV (reference sequence). DNA for the CDR3: TGTGCCAGCAGTTCGGAGCTTGGGGGGGGGAACACTGAAGCTTTCTTT. Translated, it gives CASSSELGGGNTEAFF.

V and J are TRBV11-2 and TRBJ1-6; 8 bases map to TRBD1. Trimming took 6 bases from V and 7 from J; bases not matched to a gene: 2. Germline loops: CDR1 SGHAT, CDR2 FQNNGV. The CDR3 is 13 amino acids. DNA for the CDR3: TGTGCCAGCAGTCGGACAGGGAATTCACCCCTCCACTTT. Its protein product is CASSRTGNSPLHF.

The chain combines TRBV6-6 with TRBJ1-2, with a tentative D call TRBD1 (5 bases). The CDR3 totals 15 residues. CDR1 is MNHNY, CDR2 SVGAGI, per germline (reference sequence). V was trimmed by 6 bases and J by 4 bases, leaving 18 bases between them. CDR3 sequence: CASRRDPGSGYGYTF. The DNA of the CDR3 is TGTGCCAGCAGACGAGACCCAGGGTCGGGCTATGGCTACACCTTC.

In its sample, this clone was seen many times. The V gene is TRBV30, the J gene TRBJ2-5, with TRBD2 identical over 13 bases. This CDR3 is built from 15 residues. CDR1 and CDR2 (germline): GTSNPN, SVGIG (reference sequence). J was trimmed by 3 bases and V by 2 bases; bases with no gene match: 3. CDR3 sequence (DNA): TGTGCCTGGAGTCCTGGACTAGCGGGGGAAGAGACCCAGTACTTC. Translated: CAWSPGLAGEETQYF.

The gene calls are TRBV19 and TRBJ1-1; 7 bases are a match to TRBD1. The CDR3 runs 15 residues. V shed 6 bases, J shed 1 base, and the junction held 8 bases outside the gene matches. Germline CDR1 reads LNHDA; CDR2 reads SQIVND (reference sequence). In nucleotides, the CDR3 is TGTGCCAGTAGGAAGGGGGCGGTTCAGAACACTGAAGCTTTCTTT. It codes for CASRKGAVQNTEAFF. Using reference TRBV19 and TRBJ1-1 for the parts outside the CDR3, the full variable domain is DGGITQSPKYLFRKEGQNVTLSCEQNLNHDAMYWYRQDPGQGLRLIYYSQIVNDFQKGDIAEGYSVSREKKESFPLTVTSAQKNPTAFYLCASRKGAVQNTEAFFGQGTRLTVV.

J is TRBJ2-2 and V is TRBV7-6, with 7 bases matching TRBD1. The CDR3 is 15 residues long. Germline V lookup: CDR1 SGHVS, CDR2 FNYEAQ. The V gene end was trimmed by 4 bases and the J gene end by 6 bases; junction bases not matched to a gene: 8. DNA for the CDR3: TGTGCCAGCAGCTACACCGGGACAGAGGCCGGGGAGCTGTTTTTT. This codes for CASSYTGTEAGELFF. The entire variable domain, with the rest obtained from reference TRBV7-6 and TRBJ2-2, is as follows: GAGVSQSPRYKVTKRGQDVALRCDPISGHVSLYWYRQALGQGPEFLTYFNYEAQQDKSGLPNDRFSAERPEGSISTLTIQRTEQRDSAMYRCASSYTGTEAGELFFGEGSRLTVL.

The chain links TRBV24-1 to TRBJ2-2, with TRBD2 matching 8 bases. CDR3 length: 18 residues. V was pared by 3 bases and J by 1 base, with 9 bases of the junction left unmatched. Germline loops: CDR1 KGHDR, CDR2 SFDVKD. CDR3 in amino acids: CATSDPTSGSRNTGELFF. The CDR3 DNA reads TGTGCCACCAGTGATCCCACTAGCGGATCTAGGAACACCGGGGAGCTGTTTTTT.

The chain recombines TRBV28 with TRBJ1-2, with D perhaps TRBD1 (5 bases). This CDR3 spans 13 amino acids. The germline V gene has CDR1 MDHEN and CDR2 SYDVKM. With 5 bases removed from V and 4 bases from J, the gap between germline ends came to 11 bases. This chain's CDR3 is CASSPTAGYGYTF. As DNA, the CDR3 is TGTGCCAGCAGTCCGACAGCGGGCTATGGCTACACCTTC.